These 23 T cell receptor beta chains were sequenced from one sample in a study of T cell responses to AZD1222 COVID-19 vaccine. The table came from immunoSEQ multiplex PCR; TCRdb's copy has only in-frame clones and leaves some out. Of about 180,000 clones listed, 80% to 95% were seen once; the top ten hold around 0.98%. This material consisted of peripheral blood, taken 28 days after the second dose of the MenACWY control vaccine. The receptors here all came from an adult who received the MenACWY meningococcal vaccine as a control.

This sequence joins TRBV6-6 and TRBJ1-2; D is perhaps TRBD1 (5 bases). Germline V lookup: CDR1 MNHNY, CDR2 SVGAGI (reference sequence). This CDR3 region has 14 residues. V lost 3 bases, J lost 6 bases, and 14 bases lay in between. CDR3 residues: CASSYLDKSHGYTF. CDR3 bases: TGTGCCAGCAGTTATCTGGACAAGAGCCATGGCTACACCTTC.

The chain uses TRBV5-4 and TRBJ1-6; a possible D gene is TRBD1 (5 bases). The germline CDR1 and CDR2 sequences are SGHNT and YYREEE (reference sequence). The CDR3 runs 13 residues. Trimming shortened V by 7 bases and J by 9 bases, and 14 bases separated the two germline ends. CDR3 sequence: CASQFQGGSPLHF. In nucleotides, the CDR3 is TGTGCCAGCCAATTTCAGGGTGGTTCACCCCTCCACTTT.

This chain links TRBV4-1 with TRBJ1-6; D unclear. Per germline, CDR1 MGHRA and CDR2 YSYEKL. V was pared by 0 bases and J by 6 bases, with 21 bases between. This CDR3 region has 19 residues. The CDR3 spells CASSQETVARSRRNSPLHF. For the CDR3, the DNA is TGCGCCAGCAGCCAAGAAACAGTAGCCAGGTCCAGGCGTAATTCACCCCTCCACTTT.

V and J are TRBV7-2 and TRBJ1-1; possible D gene TRBD1, 6 bases. Trimming left V 4 bases short and J 11 bases short, with 23 bases between. From germline, CDR1 is SGHTA and CDR2 FQGNSA. This CDR3 is built from 15 residues. The CDR3 nucleotides are TGTGCCAGCAGCTCGGGACGACCTCGGGGGCTAGGGGCTTTCTTT. Residues: CASSSGRPRGLGAFF.

The rearrangement joins TRBV3-1 (or the pseudogene TRBV3-2) to TRBJ2-5, with D perhaps being TRBD1 or TRBD2 (5 bases each). The germline CDR1 and CDR2 sequences are LGHDT and YNNKEL (reference sequence). The CDR3 is 16 residues long. Trimming stripped 2 bases from V and 2 bases from J, with 15 bases between. The CDR3 loop reads CASSQTRGTTQETQYF. DNA of the CDR3: TGTGCCAGCAGCCAAACCCGGGGCACCACTCAAGAGACCCAGTACTTC.

This chain joins TRBV12-5 and TRBJ2-1, with D hard to call. CDR1 and CDR2 (germline): LGHNT, FRNRAP. The CDR3 loop spans 15 amino acids. The V gene lost 0 bases and the J gene lost 8 bases, with 14 bases spanning the gap. The CDR3 protein is CASGLVLGPMDEQFF. As DNA, the CDR3 is TGTGCTAGTGGTTTGGTACTCGGGCCCATGGATGAGCAGTTCTTC.

Of note for this clone: Other nucleotide sequences from this sample produce the same CDR3. The CDR3 protein is CASSQDRETQYF. CDR3 in DNA: TGTGCCAGCAGCCAAGATCGGGAGACCCAGTACTTC. The chain combines TRBV3-1 (or the pseudogene TRBV3-2) with TRBJ2-5; D not resolved. The CDR3 sequence is 12 residues long. The ends were cut back, 0 bases at V and 5 bases at J, with 4 bases in the middle. From germline, CDR1 is LGHDT and CDR2 YNNKEL (reference sequence).

The chain couples TRBV18 to TRBJ2-1; 13 nucleotides align to TRBD2. V was clipped by 3 bases and J by 0 bases; unmatched bases: 2. Germline V gene sequence: CDR1 KGHSH, CDR2 LQKENI. CDR3 size: 17 residues. CDR3 sequence (DNA): TGTGCCAGCTCACCGGGACTAGCGGGGTTCTCCTACAATGAGCAGTTCTTC. Translated, it gives CASSPGLAGFSYNEQFF.

The V and J genes are TRBV4-3 and TRBJ1-2; 7 nucleotides agree with TRBD1. The CDR3 runs to 16 residues. After removal of 4 bases from V and 4 bases from J, the junction contained 12 bases not matched to a gene. The germline gives CDR1 LGHNA, CDR2 YSLEER. The CDR3 protein is CASSPNSDRSFYGYTF. The CDR3 DNA sequence: TGCGCCAGCAGCCCCAACTCGGACAGGTCCTTCTATGGCTACACCTTC.

The chain couples TRBV7-2 to TRBJ2-6; D is uncertain. Looked up from germline, CDR1 is SGHTA and CDR2 is FQGNSA. The CDR3 covers 14 residues. The V end lost 2 bases, the J end lost 2 bases, and 4 bases lay between the germline ends. In nucleotides, the CDR3 is TGTGCCAGCAGCTTACTAACTGGGGCCAACGTCCTGACTTTC. Protein: CASSLLTGANVLTF.

V and J are TRBV3-1 (or the pseudogene TRBV3-2) and TRBJ2-1, with TRBD2 identical over 7 bases. Germline CDR1 reads LGHDT; CDR2 reads YNNKEL (reference sequence). The CDR3 has 15 residues. Trimming at V came to 1 base and at J to 2 bases, leaving 2 bases not matched to a gene. The CDR3 region is CASSQGAGAYNEQFF. CDR3 sequence (DNA): TGTGCCAGCAGCCAAGGGGCGGGGGCCTACAATGAGCAGTTCTTC.

The chain employs TRBV5-1 and TRBJ2-1; D may be TRBD1 (5 bases). Trimming cost V 0 bases and J 1 base, with 14 bases left between them. Germline V lookup: CDR1 SGHRS, CDR2 YFSETQ. The CDR3 totals 17 residues. The CDR3 spells CASSLAAAGRSYNEQFF. In DNA, the CDR3 is TGCGCCAGCAGCTTGGCCGCAGCAGGGCGGTCCTACAATGAGCAGTTCTTC.

V usage is TRBV5-1 and J usage is TRBJ1-1; possibly TRBD1 for D (6 bases). Germline V CDR1 and CDR2: SGHRS, YFSETQ. The V and J ends lost 0 bases and 7 bases respectively, with 10 bases between them. The CDR3 loop spans 13 amino acids. The CDR3 is CASSLVGGVEAFF. The CDR3 nucleotides read TGCGCCAGCAGCTTGGTAGGGGGGGTTGAAGCTTTCTTT.

V usage is TRBV6-5 and J usage is TRBJ1-3; D gene unclear. The germline V gene has CDR1 MNHEY and CDR2 SVGAGI. This CDR3 comprises 14 residues. Trimming cost V 6 bases and J 2 bases, with 11 bases left between them. The CDR3 DNA follows: TGTGCCAGCAGGGAGGACGCTCCTGGAAACACCATATATTTT. Residues: CASREDAPGNTIYF.

J is TRBJ1-5 and V is TRBV2, with D hard to call. The CDR3 sequence is 14 residues long. V was cut by 6 bases and J by 0 bases, with 9 bases left in between. Germline assignment: CDR1 SNHLY and CDR2 FYNNEI. The CDR3 DNA reads as TGTGCCAGCAGAGCCCCCAGTAGCAATCAGCCCCAGCATTTT. This gives the protein CASRAPSSNQPQHF. The full variable domain, with the rest looked up from reference TRBV2 and TRBJ1-5, is EPEVTQTPSHQVTQMGQEVILRCVPISNHLYFYWYRQILGQKVEFLVSFYNNEISEKSEIFDDQFSVERPDGSNFTLKIRSTKLEDSAMYFCASRAPSSNQPQHFGDGTRLSIL.

This clone was seen a handful of times. The gene calls are TRBV5-6 and TRBJ1-2, with D perhaps matching TRBD1 (5 bases). CDR1 and CDR2 from the germline V gene are SGHDT and YYEEEE. V dropped 4 bases and J dropped 8 bases, with 21 bases sitting between them. The CDR3 is made up of 15 amino acids. CDR3 bases: TGTGCCAGCAGCCCCCAGGAGGGACCCAGGAGGGGCTACACCTTC. Encoded protein: CASSPQEGPRRGYTF.

The chain is built from TRBV11-2 and TRBJ2-1; D not certain. V lost 1 base to trimming and J lost 9 bases, with 10 bases between them. Germline loops: CDR1 SGHAT, CDR2 FQNNGV. This CDR3 has 13 residues. The CDR3, as DNA: TGTGCCAGCAGCTTAGCACCGCCGGGTGAGCAGTTCTTC. Translated, it gives CASSLAPPGEQFF.

This chain joins TRBV9 and TRBJ1-2; 7 nucleotides match TRBD1. The CDR3 runs to 15 residues. J gave up 3 bases and V 4 bases, and 9 bases lay outside the gene matches. Germline CDR1 is SGDLS and CDR2 is YYNGEE. The CDR3 region is CASSTPTGTHYGYTF. As DNA, the CDR3 is TGTGCCAGCAGCACGCCGACAGGGACACACTATGGCTACACCTTC.

This clone has a handful of counts. V is TRBV7-9 and J is TRBJ2-7; D is tentatively TRBD1 or TRBD2 (5 bases each). The CDR3 has 14 amino acids. The germline V gene encodes CDR1 SEHNR and CDR2 FQNEAQ (reference sequence). Trimming stripped 3 bases from V and 6 bases from J, with 15 bases between. Here the CDR3 reads CASSLESPRGEQYF. DNA for the CDR3: TGTGCCAGCAGCTTGGAGAGCCCGAGGGGCGAGCAGTACTTC.

V usage is TRBV6-5 and J usage is TRBJ2-7; TRBD1 aligns across 8 bases. The CDR3 is made up of 14 amino acids. The germline V gene has CDR1 MNHEY and CDR2 SVGAGI. The V segment lost 6 bases and the J segment 9 bases; nucleotides outside the gene matches: 13. The CDR3 loop is CASRSGTGDLRQYF. DNA of the CDR3: TGTGCCAGCAGATCCGGGACAGGCGATTTAAGGCAGTACTTC.

This sequence joins TRBV11-2 and TRBJ1-1; D not resolved. Germline lookup yields CDR1 SGHAT and CDR2 FQNNGV. This CDR3 is built from 13 residues. Trimming stripped 4 bases from V and 1 base from J, with 7 bases between. CDR3 sequence (DNA): TGTGCCAGCAGCTCTTATGAGAACACTGAAGCTTTCTTT. Its protein is CASSSYENTEAFF.

This chain connects TRBV21-1 to TRBJ1-6; TRBD1 is the table's D call, not checked against the DNA. TRBV21-1 constitutes a pseudogene. The length of the CDR3 is 17 residues. CDR3: CASSPGRGSSYNSPLHF. The CDR3 DNA reads as TGTGCCAGCAGCCCTGGCAGGGGCAGCTCCTATAATTCACCCCTCCACTTT.

This chain links TRBV6-5 with TRBJ1-3, with a tentative D call TRBD1 (6 bases). The CDR3 loop spans 13 amino acids. The V end was cut by 6 bases, the J end by 5 bases, with 11 bases between. CDR1 is MNHEY, CDR2 SVGAGI, per germline. The CDR3 DNA reads as TGTGCCAGCAGCCTACAGGGCAGAAACACCATATATTTT. This encodes CASSLQGRNTIYF.